These 10 T cell receptor beta chains came from one sample sequenced in a study of CD8 T cells in Susac syndrome. The RNA, roughly 0.45 to 1 ug, was put through reverse transcription using random hexamers. TCRdb processed the immunoSEQ multiplex PCR reads anew with MiXCR; each CDR3 protein has one entry. The sample holds under 150,000 distinct CDR3 sequences, roughly 94% seen once. Material: CD4+ T cells from PBMCs. All receptors come from a human donor with multiple sclerosis.

This chain links TRBV10-3 with TRBJ2-3; 7 positions match TRBD1. Germline CDR1 reads ENHRY; CDR2 reads SYGVKD. After removal of 6 bases from V and 0 bases from J, the junction contained 6 bases not matched to a gene. The CDR3 extends over 15 amino acids. The CDR3 loop reads CAIRISGQSTDTQYF. CDR3 bases: TGTGCCATCAGAATATCGGGACAGAGCACAGATACGCAGTATTTT.

This chain joins TRBV20-1 and TRBJ1-5, with D hard to call. With 6 bases removed from V and 0 bases from J, the gap between germline ends came to 21 bases. This CDR3 contains 17 residues. The germline gives CDR1 DFQATT, CDR2 SNEGSKA (reference sequence). CDR3 nucleotide sequence: TGCAGTGCACTGAGATTACAACTTTCTTATAGCAATCAGCCCCAGCATTTT. Residues: CSALRLQLSYSNQPQHF.

This sequence joins TRBV19 and TRBJ2-2; D remains ambiguous. The germline V gene has CDR1 LNHDA and CDR2 SQIVND (reference sequence). CDR3 length equals 13 residues. V lost 6 bases and J lost 6, with 11 bases in between. In DNA form, the CDR3 reads TGTGCCAGTAGCCCACAGTCTTCCGGGGAGCTGTTTTTT. Protein sequence: CASSPQSSGELFF.

The V call is TRBV7-2, the J call TRBJ1-2; tentatively, D is TRBD1 (5 bases). This CDR3 contains 15 residues. In germline, CDR1 is SGHTA, CDR2 FQGNSA. V was shortened by 1 base and J by 4 bases, with 13 bases between the two germline ends. CDR3 sequence (DNA): TGTGCCAGCAGCTTAGAGGGGAAGTGGGGCTATGGCTACACCTTC. This sequence encodes CASSLEGKWGYGYTF.

The genes are TRBV4-3 and TRBJ2-1, with TRBD2 identical over 11 bases. The V and J ends lost 4 bases and 10 bases, in that order; junction bases with no gene match: 9. Germline V gene lookup returns CDR1 LGHNA and CDR2 YSLEER. The CDR3 is 15 amino acids. CDR3 in DNA: TGCGCCAGCAGCCGAACTTGGCTAGCGGGGGGAGAGCAGTTCTTC. The encoded protein is CASSRTWLAGGEQFF.

The chain uses TRBV5-4 and TRBJ2-7; 7 bases are a match to TRBD1. The trim removed 4 bases at V and 0 bases at J, leaving 7 bases unmatched. Germline CDR1 and CDR2: SGHNT and YYREEE (reference sequence). The CDR3 contains 15 residues. The DNA of the CDR3 is TGTGCCAGCAGCCCCCAGACAGGGCTCTCCTACGAGCAGTACTTC. Its translation is CASSPQTGLSYEQYF.

V gene TRBV12-3 or TRBV12-4 combines with J gene TRBJ2-3; D uncertain. Trimming stripped 5 bases from V and 0 bases from J, with 15 bases between. The CDR3 spans 16 residues. This CDR3 reads CASSPGLGTSTDTQYF. The CDR3 nucleotides read TGTGCCAGCAGTCCCGGGCTTGGCACTAGCACAGATACGCAGTATTTT.

J is TRBJ2-4 and V is TRBV6-2 or TRBV6-3; a weak D match, TRBD1 (6 bases). V lost 4 bases, J lost 8 bases, and 15 bases lay in between. This CDR3 comprises 14 residues. Per the germline V gene, CDR1 is MNHEY and CDR2 is SVGEGT. CDR3 in amino acids: CASSSRQVLDIQYF. As DNA, the CDR3 is TGTGCCAGCAGTTCTCGACAGGTACTGGACATTCAGTACTTC.

This clonotype came up once. The rearrangement uses TRBV7-2 and TRBJ1-2; D is ambiguous. The CDR3 consists of 14 residues. V lost 0 bases to trimming and J lost 3 bases, with 8 bases between them. Germline CDR1 reads SGHTA; CDR2 reads FQGNSA. CDR3 bases: TGTGCCAGCAGCTTAGCTAACGGCTACTATGGCTACACCTTC. Translating it yields CASSLANGYYGYTF.

The V and J genes are TRBV6-5 and TRBJ1-1; D remains ambiguous. Germline CDR1 reads MNHEY; CDR2 reads SVGAGI. This CDR3 spans 16 amino acids. V was cut by 1 base and J by 0 bases, with 12 bases left in between. The CDR3 sequence is CASSYFLGGMNTEAFF. The CDR3, as DNA: TGTGCCAGCAGTTACTTTCTGGGCGGGATGAACACTGAAGCTTTCTTT.